These 21 T cell receptor beta chains were sequenced from one sample in a study of response to subunit inactivated influenza vaccine. TCRdb itself ran the RT-PCR reads through MiXCR, one entry per CDR3 protein. The sample carries approximately 700,000 distinct CDR3 sequences, 15% to 18% recorded once. The material sequenced was PBMCs from blood, taken about 13 days after vaccination. These TCRs come from a man in his fifties or sixties who received an inactivated influenza vaccine.

In its sample, this clonotype was seen many times. This chain uses TRBV29-1 with TRBJ2-3; D is uncertain. This CDR3 has 12 amino acids. Germline V gives CDR1 SQVTM, CDR2 ANQGSEA. Trimming took off 7 bases at V and 2 bases at J, with 10 bases between the two ends. CDR3 sequence reads: CSDGQDTDTQYF. In DNA form, the CDR3 reads TGCAGCGACGGGCAGGACACAGATACGCAGTATTTT.

The chain joins TRBV4-1 to TRBJ2-1, with 9 positions matching TRBD2. After removal of 1 base from V and 7 bases from J, the junction contained 5 bases not matched to a gene. Germline V gene sequence: CDR1 MGHRA, CDR2 YSYEKL. There are 15 residues in the CDR3. The CDR3 region has the DNA TGCGCCAGCAGCCAAGTTAGCGGGAGTTGGAATGAGCAGTTCTTC. Translated, it gives CASSQVSGSWNEQFF.

In nucleotides, the CDR3 is TGTGCCAGCAGTGAACAGGGACGGTACTATGGCTACACCTTC. It is translated as CASSEQGRYYGYTF. This chain joins TRBV25-1 and TRBJ1-2; weak D call: TRBD1 (5 bases). V was pared by 2 bases and J by 3 bases, with 10 bases between. Germline-derived CDR1 and CDR2 are MGHDK and SYGVNS. This CDR3 is 14 amino acids long.

The rearrangement joins TRBV5-8 to TRBJ2-7; 9 bases fit TRBD2. Germline V lookup: CDR1 SGHTS, CDR2 YDEGEE. After removal of 0 bases from V and 4 bases from J, the junction contained 5 bases not matched to a gene. The CDR3 has 15 residues. The CDR3 DNA reads as TGTGCCAGCAGCTTGGGTCTGACTAGCGGATACGAGCAGTACTTC. It codes for CASSLGLTSGYEQYF.

This rearrangement joins TRBV5-1 to TRBJ2-1; 7 bases fit TRBD2. The junction had 10 bases not matched to a gene; V was cut back by 5 bases and J by 2 bases. There are 16 residues in the CDR3. CDR1 SGHRS and CDR2 YFSETQ come from the germline V gene. The chain's CDR3 is CASSTIGRAAYNEQFF. The CDR3 DNA reads as TGCGCCAGCAGTACCATAGGGAGGGCCGCCTACAATGAGCAGTTCTTC.

The rearrangement joins TRBV11-2 to TRBJ2-6, with D tentatively TRBD1 or TRBD2 (5 bases each). The germline CDR1 and CDR2 sequences are SGHAT and FQNNGV. V gave up 0 bases and J gave up 4 bases, with 25 bases separating them. CDR3 length: 21 amino acids. Here the CDR3 DNA reads TGTGCCAGCAGCTTAGAGATATATCGGTCTATGGGGGTCTCGGGGGCCAACGTCCTGACTTTC. Amino acid sequence: CASSLEIYRSMGVSGANVLTF. The complete variable domain, with remaining parts taken from reference TRBV11-2 and TRBJ2-6, reads EAGVAQSPRYKIIEKRQSVAFWCNPISGHATLYWYQQILGQGPKLLIQFQNNGVVDDSQLPKDRFSAERLKGVDSTLKIQPAKLEDSAVYLCASSLEIYRSMGVSGANVLTFGAGSRLTVL.

This clonotype appeared a few times. The chain carries TRBV7-2 and TRBJ2-7; D gene ambiguous. The germline gives CDR1 SGHTA, CDR2 FQGNSA. CDR3 size: 13 residues. Deletions cut 4 bases from V and 2 bases from J, with 9 bases between. The CDR3 sequence: CASSSTDPYEQYF. The CDR3 bases are TGTGCCAGCAGCTCAACGGACCCCTACGAGCAGTACTTC.

This chain connects TRBV20-1 to TRBJ2-7; D remains unclear. Germline V lookup: CDR1 DFQATT, CDR2 SNEGSKA (reference sequence). The germline V and J ends were trimmed by 1 base and 0 bases, with 13 bases remaining between them. CDR3 length: 15 amino acids. In DNA, the CDR3 is TGCAGTGCTAGAGTTTGGCAGGAGCTCTCCTACGAGCAGTACTTC. It codes for CSARVWQELSYEQYF.

In its sample, this clonotype was seen a few times. The rearrangement joins TRBV27 to TRBJ1-5; D remains unclear. The germline V gene has CDR1 MNHEY and CDR2 SMNVEV (reference sequence). The germline V and J ends were trimmed by 8 bases and 4 bases, with 6 bases remaining between them. CDR3 length equals 11 residues. The CDR3: CASGPNQPQHF. The DNA of the CDR3 is TGTGCCAGCGGCCCGAATCAGCCCCAGCATTTT.

This clonotype has only a few counts. The V gene is TRBV6-2 or TRBV6-3, the J gene TRBJ2-1; 12 bases are shared with TRBD2. The trim removed 2 bases at V and 8 bases at J, leaving 10 bases unmatched. The CDR3 is 17 amino acids. Germline V gene lookup returns CDR1 MNHEY and CDR2 SVGEGT. CDR3 sequence (DNA): TGTGCCAGCAGTTACCCTAGCGGGAGGGCCGGGAGATATGAGCAGTTCTTC. Residues: CASSYPSGRAGRYEQFF.

The CDR3 DNA reads as TGCAGTGCTACTACTAGCGGGAGGGCCCCCGGGGAGCTGTTTTTT. Translated, it gives CSATTSGRAPGELFF. The chain uses TRBV20-1 and TRBJ2-2; TRBD2 aligns across 13 bases. J lost 6 bases, V lost 4 bases, and 5 bases had no gene match. This CDR3 is built from 15 residues. CDR1 DFQATT and CDR2 SNEGSKA come from the germline V gene (reference sequence).

J is TRBJ2-5 and V is TRBV5-1, with 8 bases fitting TRBD2. The J segment lost 5 bases and the V segment lost 3 bases, leaving 12 bases of the junction unmatched. The CDR3 is 16 amino acids. CDR1 and CDR2 from the germline V gene are SGHRS and YFSETQ. Here the CDR3 reads CASSSGRGGASETQYF. The CDR3, as DNA: TGCGCCAGCAGCTCCGGTCGGGGGGGGGCCAGCGAGACCCAGTACTTC.

The rearrangement links TRBV29-1 to TRBJ1-3, with D tentatively TRBD1 (5 bases). The CDR3 extends over 14 amino acids. Germline V gene sequence: CDR1 SQVTM, CDR2 ANQGSEA. Trimming pared 2 bases from V and 3 bases from J, leaving 11 bases between. The CDR3 nucleotides are TGCAGCGTTGAATTATCAGGGTTTGGAAACACCATATATTTT. This sequence encodes CSVELSGFGNTIYF.

The chain couples TRBV12-3 or TRBV12-4 to TRBJ2-2; the D is unclear. The CDR3 runs to 15 residues. V lost 6 bases, J lost 1 base, and 12 bases lay in between. The CDR3 region is CASRLRHGNTGELFF. DNA for the CDR3: TGTGCCAGCAGGCTTAGACACGGGAACACCGGGGAGCTGTTTTTT.

This clonotype came up many times. This chain links TRBV27 with TRBJ2-3; D is ambiguous. With 7 bases removed from V and 1 base from J, the gap between germline ends came to 9 bases. Germline V CDR1 and CDR2: MNHEY, SMNVEV (reference sequence). The CDR3 length is 13 residues. The CDR3 spells CASNRAGTDTQYF. CDR3 nucleotide sequence: TGTGCCAGCAATAGGGCGGGCACAGATACGCAGTATTTT.

This clonotype was counted at least ten times. The chain is built from TRBV5-6 and TRBJ1-4; D gene uncertain. V dropped 0 bases and J dropped 4 bases, with 10 bases sitting between them. Germline V lookup: CDR1 SGHDT, CDR2 YYEEEE. This CDR3 has 15 amino acids. In DNA, the CDR3 is TGTGCCAGCAGCTTGGGGGCAGTATATAATGAAAAACTGTTTTTT. It codes for CASSLGAVYNEKLFF. Full variable domain (rest looked up from reference TRBV5-6 and TRBJ1-4): DAGVTQSPTHLIKTRGQQVTLRCSPKSGHDTVSWYQQALGQGPQFIFQYYEEEERQRGNFPDRFSGHQFPNYSSELNVNALLLGDSALYLCASSLGAVYNEKLFFGSGTQLSVL.

The chain uses TRBV7-2 and TRBJ2-7; D is ambiguous. Germline loops: CDR1 SGHTA, CDR2 FQGNSA. The germline V and J ends were trimmed by 2 bases and 5 bases, with 13 bases remaining between them. The CDR3 is 14 residues long. CDR3 bases: TGTGCCAGCAGCTTAATGGTGGCCGAGCACGAGCAGTACTTC. Its translation: CASSLMVAEHEQYF. Filled out from reference TRBV7-2 and TRBJ2-7, the complete variable domain reads GAGVSQSPSNKVTEKGKDVELRCDPISGHTALYWYRQSLGQGLEFLIYFQGNSAPDKSGLPSDRFSAERTGGSVSTLTIQRTQQEDSAVYLCASSLMVAEHEQYFGPGTRLTVT.

The J gene is TRBJ1-4, the V gene TRBV20-1; D might be TRBD1 (6 bases). There are 15 residues in the CDR3. Germline V gives CDR1 DFQATT, CDR2 SNEGSKA (reference sequence). Trimming stripped 2 bases from V and 0 bases from J, with 10 bases between. In DNA, the CDR3 is TGCAGTGCTAGACGGACAGCGTCAACTAATGAAAAACTGTTTTTT. Translating it yields CSARRTASTNEKLFF.

The V gene is TRBV5-1, the J gene TRBJ2-2; no clear D gene. Germline values: CDR1 SGHRS, CDR2 YFSETQ. The CDR3 consists of 15 residues. V gave up 2 bases and J gave up 2 bases, with 10 bases separating them. CDR3 loop: CASSFGDPNTGELFF. In DNA form, the CDR3 reads TGCGCCAGCAGCTTCGGAGACCCCAACACCGGGGAGCTGTTTTTT.

The chain recombines TRBV6-2 or TRBV6-3 with TRBJ2-2; tentative D call: TRBD2 (6 bases). CDR3 length: 14 amino acids. Germline V gene lookup returns CDR1 MNHEY and CDR2 SVGEGT. Trimming pared 6 bases from V and 4 bases from J, leaving 12 bases between. As DNA, the CDR3 is TGTGCCAGCAGACTAGCTTCAGCCACCGGGGAGCTGTTTTTT. This encodes CASRLASATGELFF.

The chain combines TRBV7-9 with TRBJ2-1; 7 bases agree with TRBD1. The CDR3 covers 17 residues. The trim removed 5 bases at V and 0 bases at J, leaving 10 bases unmatched. Germline CDR1 reads SEHNR; CDR2 reads FQNEAQ (reference sequence). CDR3 DNA: TGTGCCAGCAGCACAGGGGCCAGCACAAGCTCCTACAATGAGCAGTTCTTC. Residues: CASSTGASTSSYNEQFF.